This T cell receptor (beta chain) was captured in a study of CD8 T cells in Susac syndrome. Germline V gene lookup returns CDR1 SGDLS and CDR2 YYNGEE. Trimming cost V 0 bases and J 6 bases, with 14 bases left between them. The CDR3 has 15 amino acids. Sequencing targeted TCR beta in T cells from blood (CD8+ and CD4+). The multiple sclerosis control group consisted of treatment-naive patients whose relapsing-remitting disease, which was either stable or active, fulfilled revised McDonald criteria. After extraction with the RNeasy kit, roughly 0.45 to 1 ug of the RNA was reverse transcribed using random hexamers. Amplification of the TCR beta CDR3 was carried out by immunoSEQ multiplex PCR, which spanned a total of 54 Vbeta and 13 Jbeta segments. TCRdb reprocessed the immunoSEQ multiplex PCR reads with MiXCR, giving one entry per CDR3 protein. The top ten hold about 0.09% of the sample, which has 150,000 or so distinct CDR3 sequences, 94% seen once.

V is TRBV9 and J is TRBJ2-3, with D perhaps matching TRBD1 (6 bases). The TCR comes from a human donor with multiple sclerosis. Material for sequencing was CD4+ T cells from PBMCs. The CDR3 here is CASSVAGGHGDTQYF. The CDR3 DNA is TGTGCCAGCAGCGTAGCTGGGGGCCACGGGGATACGCAGTATTTT.